A single sample gave rise to the 6 T cell receptor beta chains below, sequenced in a study of T cells in Graves' hyperthyroidism and ophthalmopathy. Amplification of TCR beta CDR3 regions was performed using RNA transcripts as template. TCR CDR3 underwent first-round RT-PCR with the HTBI primer set. One entry per CDR3 protein results from TCRdb running MiXCR on the multiplex PCR reads. The sample lists 700,000 or so distinct CDR3 sequences, roughly 15% occurring once. Material for sequencing was blood. The source of these receptors is a man between 18 and 29 years old with Graves' hyperthyroidism.

CDR3 amino acids: CASSEAAMGWTF. The CDR3, as DNA: TGTGCCAGCAGTGAAGCGGCGATGGGTTGGACCTTC. V and J are TRBV2 and TRBJ1-2; no clear D gene. Per the germline V gene, CDR1 is SNHLY and CDR2 is FYNNEI. V lost 0 bases and J lost 14, with 13 bases in between. The CDR3 has 12 amino acids.

This clonotype was seen at least ten times. J is TRBJ2-1 and V is TRBV28, with no clear D. Trimming took 0 bases from V and 9 from J, leaving 6 bases between them. This CDR3 region has 12 residues. Germline assignment: CDR1 MDHEN and CDR2 SYDVKM. The CDR3 DNA reads as TGTGCCAGCAGTTTATGGAAGGGTGAGCAGTTCTTC. Protein product: CASSLWKGEQFF.

Here the CDR3 reads CSARVPGFFQYF. In nucleotides, the CDR3 is TGCAGTGCTAGAGTTCCAGGGTTTTTTCAGTACTTC. The V gene is TRBV20-1, the J gene TRBJ2-4; tentative D call: TRBD1 (5 bases). Germline loops: CDR1 DFQATT, CDR2 SNEGSKA (reference sequence). The germline V and J ends were trimmed by 1 base and 11 bases, with 12 bases remaining between them. The CDR3 runs 12 residues.

The table lists this clonotype with many counts. The chain links TRBV27 to TRBJ1-6; TRBD1 aligns across 8 bases. V trimming: 3 bases; J trimming: 6 bases; junction bases outside the gene matches: 4. The CDR3 covers 15 residues. Germline assignment: CDR1 MNHEY and CDR2 SMNVEV (reference sequence). The CDR3 loop reads CASSFRTGSNSPLHF. The CDR3 coding sequence is TGTGCCAGCAGTTTCAGGACAGGGAGTAATTCACCCCTCCACTTT.

The gene calls are TRBV7-9 and TRBJ2-5, with a tentative D call TRBD2 (6 bases). The CDR3 consists of 13 residues. The germline gives CDR1 SEHNR, CDR2 FQNEAQ (reference sequence). V was clipped by 1 base and J by 8 bases, with 11 bases between them. The CDR3 region has the DNA TGTGCCAGCAGCTTAGATTTGGCGGGAACCCAGTACTTC. Translating gives CASSLDLAGTQYF.

This clonotype was seen only a few times. The chain recombines TRBV10-2 with TRBJ1-2, with 12 nucleotides matching TRBD1. Germline V gives CDR1 WSHSY, CDR2 SAAADI. The CDR3 extends over 18 amino acids. Trimming took 6 bases from V and 4 from J; bases not matched to a gene: 15. CDR3 sequence (DNA): TGCGCCAGCAGCCCCCGAGCGGGACAGGGGGCCGAAACCTATGGCTACACCTTC. Its protein is CASSPRAGQGAETYGYTF.